One and the same sample provided the 32 T cell receptor beta chains below, sequenced in a study of cytomegalovirus exposure and HLA in healthy donors. Here immunoSEQ multiplex PCR was the method, and the copy in TCRdb shows in-frame clones only, minus some. Among under 200,000 clones listed, around four fifths were seen once. Input material: PBMCs. The receptors originated from a man aged 18 to 29 in good health and CMV-seropositive.

The chain joins TRBV19 to TRBJ2-1; D possibly corresponds to TRBD1 (5 bases). CDR3 length: 14 residues. Germline V CDR1 and CDR2: LNHDA, SQIVND (reference sequence). V was shortened by 5 bases and J by 3 bases, with 11 bases between the two germline ends. CDR3: CASSPQGIYNEQFF. CDR3 nucleotide sequence: TGTGCCAGTAGTCCTCAGGGCATCTACAATGAGCAGTTCTTC.

The V and J genes are TRBV10-3 and TRBJ2-7; 11 nucleotides match TRBD2. J was trimmed by 2 bases and V by 5 bases; bases with no gene match: 8. Looked up from germline, CDR1 is ENHRY and CDR2 is SYGVKD. This CDR3 region has 16 residues. This CDR3 reads CAISTATSGSPYEQYF. DNA of the CDR3: TGTGCCATCAGTACCGCAACTAGCGGGAGCCCCTACGAGCAGTACTTC.

The V and J genes are TRBV29-1 and TRBJ2-7; TRBD1 matches 10 bases. This CDR3 has 15 amino acids. The junction had 11 bases not matched to a gene; V was cut back by 6 bases and J by 3 bases. The germline CDR1 and CDR2 sequences are SQVTM and ANQGSEA. As DNA, the CDR3 is TGCAGCGTGCGACAGGGGGCGGACGTTAGCTACGAGCAGTACTTC. This gives the protein CSVRQGADVSYEQYF.

The count of this clone is one. The chain uses TRBV28 and TRBJ1-5; D unresolved. There are 16 residues in the CDR3. The V gene lost 10 bases and the J gene lost 3 bases, with 22 bases spanning the gap. CDR1 MDHEN and CDR2 SYDVKM come from the germline V gene. The CDR3 coding sequence is TGTGCCACCACCGCCGACACCTCCTTATACAATCAGCCCCAGCATTTT. Translating gives CATTADTSLYNQPQHF.

The gene calls are TRBV6-6 and TRBJ2-7; TRBD1 might be the D (6 bases). The CDR3 extends over 13 amino acids. Germline V gives CDR1 MNHNY, CDR2 SVGAGI (reference sequence). Trimming took 8 bases from V and 2 from J, leaving 13 bases between them. The CDR3 here is CASRDRNPYEQYF. The CDR3, as DNA: TGTGCCAGCCGTGACAGGAACCCCTACGAGCAGTACTTC.

This clone showed up just a few times. V is TRBV27 and J is TRBJ2-1; 7 nucleotides match TRBD1. CDR1 is MNHEY, CDR2 SMNVEV, per germline (reference sequence). This CDR3 has 14 residues. V trimming: 5 bases; J trimming: 9 bases; junction bases outside the gene matches: 10. The CDR3 DNA sequence: TGTGCCAGCAGTCCTATCTTAGGACAGGTTGAGCAGTTCTTC. Translation: CASSPILGQVEQFF.

J is TRBJ2-7 and V is TRBV11-1, with D possibly being TRBD1 (5 bases). CDR1 and CDR2 (germline): SGHAT, FQDESV (reference sequence). CDR3 size: 14 residues. The ends were cut back, 5 bases at V and 2 bases at J, with 13 bases in the middle. DNA of the CDR3: TGTGCCAGCAGCCCAGAGACAGATACCTACGAGCAGTACTTC. Translating it yields CASSPETDTYEQYF.

The chain couples TRBV25-1 to TRBJ2-2, with D tentatively TRBD1 (5 bases). Germline CDR1 and CDR2: MGHDK and SYGVNS. The CDR3 length is 15 residues. Between the trimmed V and J ends, which lost 4 bases and 4 bases, there was a span of 13 bases. The CDR3 region is CASSALRVVTGELFF. The CDR3, as DNA: TGTGCCAGCAGTGCTCTCAGGGTCGTCACCGGGGAGCTGTTTTTT.

The gene calls are TRBV5-4 and TRBJ2-2; 11 nucleotides match TRBD2. This CDR3 contains 15 residues. Unmatched junction bases numbered 5, after V lost 4 bases and J lost 6 bases. Germline values: CDR1 SGHNT, CDR2 YYREEE (reference sequence). The CDR3 nucleotides are TGTGCCAGCAGCGCACCGGGACTAGCGGCCGGGGAGCTGTTTTTT. Encoded protein: CASSAPGLAAGELFF.

The J gene is TRBJ1-1, the V gene TRBV5-6, with D hard to call. The CDR3 length is 14 residues. Between the trimmed V and J ends, which lost 1 base and 0 bases, there was a span of 7 bases. CDR1 and CDR2 (germline): SGHDT, YYEEEE. This CDR3 is CASSLNIMNTEAFF. CDR3 nucleotides: TGTGCCAGCAGCTTGAACATAATGAACACTGAAGCTTTCTTT.

This clone was recorded a few times. The rearrangement links TRBV28 to TRBJ1-5; D remains unclear. V was pared by 4 bases and J by 1 base, with 14 bases between. CDR3 length equals 16 residues. Germline assignment: CDR1 MDHEN and CDR2 SYDVKM. The CDR3 nucleotides are TGTGCCAGCAGTTCACCTCAAGGGAGAAGCAATCAGCCCCAGCATTTT. Protein: CASSSPQGRSNQPQHF.

This chain uses TRBV14 with TRBJ2-2; 11 bases fit TRBD2. CDR3 length equals 17 residues. The junction had 8 bases not matched to a gene; V was cut back by 3 bases and J by 5 bases. Germline V gene lookup returns CDR1 SGHDN and CDR2 FVKESK. CDR3 in DNA: TGTGCCAGCAGCCAGATACTAGCGGGAGATGGGACCGGGGAGCTGTTTTTT. Protein product: CASSQILAGDGTGELFF.

V and J are TRBV7-9 and TRBJ1-2; D not certain. Germline V gives CDR1 SEHNR, CDR2 FQNEAQ (reference sequence). The CDR3 loop spans 12 amino acids. Trimming left V 1 base short and J 8 bases short, with 8 bases between. DNA of the CDR3: TGTGCCAGCAGCTTAGGCGGAGGCGGCTACACCTTC. Protein sequence: CASSLGGGGYTF.

On this clone: One junction end does not reproduce the germline sequence, and a read error may be involved. CDR3 sequence (DNA): TGCGCCAGCAGCCAAGATCTAGTGGCTAGCGGGAGACTTTTTTATTTC. Protein product: CASSQDLVASGRLFYF. The V call is TRBV4-1, the J call TRBJ2-7; 10 bases align to TRBD2. The CDR3 runs 16 residues. The V gene's germline CDR1 is MGHRA and CDR2 YSYEKL.

This chain uses TRBV5-1 with TRBJ2-6; D is possibly TRBD1 (6 bases). V was pared by 4 bases and J by 0 bases, with 17 bases between. Germline-derived CDR1 and CDR2 are SGHRS and YFSETQ. This CDR3 has 18 residues. For the CDR3, the DNA is TGCGCCAGCAGCCCGGACAGTTCCTCTAGCTCTGGGGCCAACGTCCTGACTTTC. Translated, it gives CASSPDSSSSSGANVLTF.

The chain combines TRBV29-1 with TRBJ2-1; D might be TRBD2 (7 bases). Between the trimmed V and J ends, which lost 4 bases and 5 bases, there was a span of 15 bases. There are 14 residues in the CDR3. CDR1 is SQVTM and CDR2 is ANQGSEA in the germline V gene. CDR3 region: CSVGGEGVHNEQFF. The CDR3 bases are TGCAGCGTTGGCGGGGAGGGGGTCCACAATGAGCAGTTCTTC.

This chain joins TRBV19 and TRBJ1-1; a weak D match, TRBD1 (5 bases). Germline V gene lookup returns CDR1 LNHDA and CDR2 SQIVND (reference sequence). The length of the CDR3 is 14 residues. Trimming removed 6 bases from V and 1 base from J, with 12 bases in between. Here the CDR3 reads CASSHAGPNTEAFF. In nucleotides, the CDR3 is TGTGCCAGTAGCCACGCAGGGCCGAACACTGAAGCTTTCTTT.

The V and J genes are TRBV11-3 and TRBJ2-2, with D maybe TRBD1 (6 bases). V shed 5 bases and J shed 2 bases, with 15 bases lying between them. Germline V gene lookup returns CDR1 SGHNT and CDR2 YENEEA. This CDR3 is 16 amino acids long. CDR3 in amino acids: CASSDWEQGNTGELFF. CDR3 DNA: TGTGCCAGCAGCGATTGGGAACAGGGCAACACCGGGGAGCTGTTTTTT.

This chain joins TRBV30 and TRBJ2-3; 9 bases agree with TRBD2. Trimming removed 2 bases from V and 2 bases from J; junction bases left unmatched: 11. Germline V gene sequence: CDR1 GTSNPN, CDR2 SVGIG (reference sequence). The CDR3 sequence is 17 residues long. CDR3 DNA: TGTGCCTGGAGTCGGCTCCGGAGCGGGAGGTCCACAGATACGCAGTATTTT. This gives the protein CAWSRLRSGRSTDTQYF. Filled out from reference TRBV30 and TRBJ2-3, the complete variable domain reads SQTIHQWPATLVQPVGSPLSLECTVEGTSNPNLYWYRQAAGRGLQLLFYSVGIGQISSEVPQNLSASRPQDRQFILSSKKLLLSDSGFYLCAWSRLRSGRSTDTQYFGPGTRLTVL.

The chain combines TRBV7-9 with TRBJ2-7, with D perhaps matching TRBD2 (7 bases). Trimming took off 5 bases at V and 2 bases at J, with 13 bases between the two ends. Per the germline V gene, CDR1 is SEHNR and CDR2 is FQNEAQ (reference sequence). The CDR3 has 14 residues. CDR3 sequence: CASSPDSGAYEQYF. The DNA of the CDR3 is TGTGCCAGCAGCCCGGACAGCGGGGCCTACGAGCAGTACTTC.

This rearrangement joins TRBV29-1 to TRBJ1-3; D gene unclear. CDR1 SQVTM and CDR2 ANQGSEA come from the germline V gene. CDR3 length equals 13 residues. V gave up 3 bases and J gave up 0 bases, with 6 bases separating them. CDR3 in amino acids: CSVEGSSGNTIYF. The CDR3 DNA reads TGCAGCGTTGAGGGCAGCTCTGGAAACACCATATATTTT. Filled out from reference TRBV29-1 and TRBJ1-3, the complete variable domain reads SAVISQKPSRDICQRGTSLTIQCQVDSQVTMMFWYRQQPGQSLTLIATANQGSEATYESGFVIDKFPISRPNLTFSTLTVSNMSPEDSSIYLCSVEGSSGNTIYFGEGSWLTVV.

This rearrangement joins TRBV28 to TRBJ2-7; 9 nucleotides match TRBD2. With 2 bases clipped from V and 1 base from J, the junction kept 3 bases outside the gene matches. The CDR3 totals 15 residues. Germline-derived CDR1 and CDR2 are MDHEN and SYDVKM. CDR3 residues: CASSLLAGGSYEQYF. CDR3 in DNA: TGTGCCAGCAGTTTACTGGCGGGAGGGTCCTACGAGCAGTACTTC.

The chain employs TRBV10-3 and TRBJ2-7, with D perhaps matching TRBD1 (5 bases). Germline assignment: CDR1 ENHRY and CDR2 SYGVKD. V gave up 5 bases and J gave up 4 bases, with 9 bases separating them. There are 12 residues in the CDR3. The CDR3 region is CAISSTDYEQYF. The DNA for the CDR3 is TGTGCCATCAGTTCGACAGATTACGAGCAGTACTTC.

This clone was detected a few times. The chain recombines TRBV29-1 with TRBJ1-3; D may be TRBD1 (6 bases). Germline V gene data show CDR1 as SQVTM and CDR2 as ANQGSEA. This CDR3 is built from 13 residues. V was clipped by 7 bases and J by 4 bases, with 14 bases between them. CDR3 loop: CSARRGGGNTIYF. The CDR3 nucleotides read TGCAGCGCCCGGAGGGGGGGCGGAAACACCATATATTTT.

The chain carries TRBV15 and TRBJ2-7; D may be TRBD2 (5 bases). Germline values: CDR1 LNHNV, CDR2 YYDKDF (reference sequence). The CDR3 runs 14 residues. V was clipped by 6 bases and J by 2 bases, with 14 bases between them. DNA for the CDR3: TGTGCCACCAGTCAACCGGGGTTCCCCTACGAGCAGTACTTC. Encoded protein: CATSQPGFPYEQYF.

The rearrangement uses TRBV5-8 and TRBJ2-7; the D gene is possibly TRBD2 (5 bases). The V end was cut by 4 bases, the J end by 2 bases, with 16 bases between. Germline CDR1 and CDR2: SGHTS and YDEGEE. This CDR3 comprises 15 residues. CDR3 DNA sequence: TGTGCCAGCAGCAGAGGGTCGGCGGGTGCCTACGAGCAGTACTTC. Translation gives CASSRGSAGAYEQYF.

The chain joins TRBV5-6 to TRBJ2-3, with 7 bases aligning to TRBD1. V gave up 1 base and J gave up 1 base; unmatched junction bases: 9. There are 17 residues in the CDR3. Germline-derived CDR1 and CDR2 are SGHDT and YYEEEE. CDR3 sequence: CASSLRRWTGRTDTQYF. The CDR3 DNA is TGTGCCAGCAGCTTGAGGAGGTGGACAGGACGCACAGATACGCAGTATTTT.

This chain uses TRBV27 with TRBJ2-1, with 7 positions matching TRBD1. The germline CDR1 and CDR2 sequences are MNHEY and SMNVEV (reference sequence). The CDR3 length is 15 residues. With V trimmed by 4 bases and J by 4 bases, 7 bases remained unmatched. In nucleotides, the CDR3 is TGTGCCAGCAGTTCCTCGACAGGGCTTTACAATGAGCAGTTCTTC. This translates into CASSSSTGLYNEQFF.

The chain is built from TRBV5-4 and TRBJ1-2; 7 nucleotides line up with TRBD1. V lost 1 base to trimming and J lost 4 bases; unmatched junction nucleotides: 7. The CDR3 is made up of 15 amino acids. Per germline, CDR1 SGHNT and CDR2 YYREEE (reference sequence). DNA for the CDR3: TGTGCCAGCAGCTTGCCGACCACAGGGGTCTATGGCTACACCTTC. It encodes CASSLPTTGVYGYTF.

The rearrangement links TRBV9 to TRBJ2-7, with 15 nucleotides matching TRBD2. V gave up 3 bases and J gave up 2 bases; unmatched junction bases: 6. Germline V gene lookup returns CDR1 SGDLS and CDR2 YYNGEE. The CDR3 is 17 residues long. CDR3 in DNA: TGTGCCAGCAGCGGGGGACTAGCGGGAGGCGGGACCTACGAGCAGTACTTC. It yields the protein CASSGGLAGGGTYEQYF.

The CDR3, as DNA: TGTGCCAGCAGCTTAGGAGGGACAGGGAGTCAGCCCCAGCATTTT. Translated, it gives CASSLGGTGSQPQHF. The chain is built from TRBV7-2 and TRBJ1-5, with 9 bases fitting TRBD1. Germline V gives CDR1 SGHTA, CDR2 FQGNSA. This CDR3 is 15 amino acids long. The junction had 4 bases not matched to a gene; V was cut back by 1 base and J by 6 bases.

V and J are TRBV27 and TRBJ2-1, with no clear D. V was pared by 5 bases and J by 6 bases, with 11 bases between. CDR1 MNHEY and CDR2 SMNVEV come from the germline V gene (reference sequence). This CDR3 comprises 13 residues. CDR3 DNA sequence: TGTGCCAGCAGTCGCTCGGAGCGCAATGAGCAGTTCTTC. Translating it yields CASSRSERNEQFF.